A selection of T cell receptor beta chains follows, all from one sample in a study of blood T cell repertoires in COVID-19. Profiled with immunoSEQ multiplex PCR; TCRdb holds only in-frame clones, not every one. The table records about 380,000 clones, around 87% of them present only once. Input material: PBMCs or T cells enriched from blood (not recorded which). These receptors all stem from a man aged 25-40 years who had recovered from COVID-19. Each CDR3 is given with its conserved first and last residue. The D gene is left open where the match is weak. Size tells how often a clone was seen (once, few, many) or the class of an expanded clone, and some rows leave it out.

TRBJ1-1 | - | TRBV10-3 | TRBD1 | CAISSKGQENTEAFF | TGTGCCATCAGTAGTAAAGGACAGGAGAACACTGAAGCTTTCTTT
TRBJ1-3 | once | TRBV9 | - | CASSVQGSGNTIYF | TGTGCCAGCAGCGTACAGGGCTCTGGAAACACCATATATTTT
TRBJ2-7 | - | TRBV6-1 | - | CASSDGAGMTYEQYF | TGTGCCAGCAGTGATGGGGCAGGAATGACCTACGAGCAGTACTTC
TRBJ2-5 | - | TRBV5-5 | TRBD1 | CASTRFDRGVGQETQYF | TGTGCCAGCACCCGATTCGACAGGGGGGTTGGCCAAGAGACCCAGTACTTC
TRBJ2-5 | - | TRBV7-8 | - | CASTLGRTEETQYF | TGTGCCAGCACCTTAGGGCGCACGGAGGAGACCCAGTACTTC
TRBJ2-1 | - | TRBV12-3/TRBV12-4 | - | CAIWKTGGNEQFF | TGTGCCATCTGGAAGACAGGCGGCAATGAGCAGTTCTTC
TRBJ2-7 | - | TRBV11-1 | TRBD1 | CASSSYRGEQYF | TGTGCCAGCAGCTCTTACAGGGGCGAGCAGTACTTC
TRBJ1-1 | - | TRBV29-1 | - | CSVEISGMNTEAFF | TGCAGCGTTGAGATAAGCGGAATGAACACTGAAGCTTTCTTT
TRBJ2-5 | once | TRBV7-9 | TRBD2 | CASSPRGGAGETQYF | TGTGCCAGCAGCCCTCGCGGGGGGGCGGGGGAGACCCAGTACTTC
TRBJ1-4 | - | TRBV9 | TRBD1 | CASGETGALNEKLFF | TGTGCCAGCGGGGAGACAGGGGCCCTTAATGAAAAACTGTTTTTT
TRBJ2-7 | once | TRBV4-2 | TRBD2 | CASSLRSGEGEQYF | TGTGCCAGCAGCCTTCGCAGCGGGGAGGGCGAGCAGTACTTC
TRBJ2-7 | - | TRBV12-5 | - | CASGLEPGIGEQYF | TGTGCTAGTGGTTTGGAACCGGGGATCGGGGAGCAGTACTTC
TRBJ2-2 | - | TRBV7-8 | TRBD2 | CASSLRPSGGYNTGELFF | TGTGCCAGCAGCTTAAGACCTAGCGGGGGGTATAACACCGGGGAGCTGTTTTTT
TRBJ1-3 | - | TRBV4-1 | - | CASSQVWGLGNTIYF | TGCGCCAGCAGCCAAGTTTGGGGGCTTGGAAACACCATATATTTT
TRBJ1-5 | - | TRBV30 | - | CAWSVVPHGGQPQHF | TGTGCCTGGAGTGTGGTTCCCCATGGAGGTCAGCCCCAGCATTTT
TRBJ2-2 | - | TRBV12-3/TRBV12-4 | - | CASSLRVAGELFF | TGTGCCAGCAGTTTGAGGGTCGCCGGGGAGCTGTTTTTT
TRBJ2-1 | - | TRBV27 | - | CASSLGARAGLLNEQFF | TGTGCCAGCAGTTTAGGGGCTAGGGCAGGGCTTCTCAATGAGCAGTTCTTC
TRBJ1-4 | - | TRBV30 | - | CAWTLGKRVPNEKLFF | TGTGCCTGGACCCTGGGTAAGAGGGTGCCAAATGAAAAACTGTTTTTT
TRBJ2-2 | - | TRBV28 | - | CASKGGSNTGELFF | TGTGCCAGCAAAGGAGGGTCGAACACCGGGGAGCTGTTTTTT
TRBJ1-5 | - | TRBV4-1 | TRBD1 | CASSLGGTGRYVIVQPQHF | TGCGCCAGCAGCCTTGGGGGGACAGGACGTTACGTGATCGTTCAGCCCCAGCATTTT
TRBJ1-3 | - | TRBV5-1 | - | CASSSEPGLAGNTIYF | TGCGCCAGCAGCTCGGAACCGGGACTCGCGGGAAACACCATATATTTT
TRBJ1-5 | - | TRBV12-2 | - | CASRLVPLCRAGLYQPQHF | TGTGCAAGTCGCTTAGTTCCCCTCTGTAGGGCAGGGTTGTATCAGCCCCAGCATTTT
TRBJ1-1 | - | TRBV3-1/TRBV3-2 | - | CASSPLSYSEAFF | TGTGCCAGCAGCCCCCTATCTTACTCTGAAGCTTTCTTT
TRBJ1-1 | - | TRBV11-2 | - | CASSSLGLGTEAFF | TGTGCCAGCAGCTCGTTGGGCTTGGGCACTGAAGCTTTCTTT
TRBJ1-1 | - | TRBV5-1 | TRBD1 | CASSPTGGNTEAFF | TGCGCCAGCAGCCCGACAGGGGGGAACACTGAAGCTTTCTTT
TRBJ2-1 | - | TRBV7-2 | - | CASSLGTIANEQFF | TGTGCCAGCAGCTTGGGGACAATTGCCAATGAGCAGTTCTTC
TRBJ2-1 | - | TRBV7-2 | - | CASRLGASSYNEQFF | TGTGCCAGCCGGCTGGGGGCGAGCTCCTACAATGAGCAGTTCTTC
TRBJ1-2 | - | TRBV4-1 | - | CASSSPGRNYGYTF | TGCGCCAGCAGCTCGCCGGGTCGGAACTATGGCTACACCTTC
TRBJ2-5 | - | TRBV12-3/TRBV12-4 | - | CASSLGNQETQYF | TGTGCCAGCAGTTTAGGTAACCAAGAGACCCAGTACTTC
TRBJ1-2 | - | TRBV12-3/TRBV12-4 | - | CASSHVGDYTF | TGTGCCAGCAGTCATGTCGGTGACTACACCTTC
TRBJ1-2 | - | TRBV9 | - | CASSAGQWYGYTF | TGTGCCAGCAGCGCGGGACAATGGTATGGCTACACCTTC
TRBJ2-1 | - | TRBV27 | - | CASSKQYNEQFF | TGTGCCAGCAGTAAACAATACAATGAGCAGTTCTTC
TRBJ2-5 | - | TRBV18 | - | CASSPSGTQETQYF | TGTGCCAGCTCACCAAGCGGCACCCAAGAGACCCAGTACTTC
TRBJ1-3 | - | TRBV3-1/TRBV3-2 | TRBD1 | CASSRTGDNGNTIYF | TGTGCCAGCAGCCGAACAGGGGATAATGGAAACACCATATATTTT
TRBJ2-3 | few | TRBV4-1 | TRBD2 | CASSQVPGGQADTQYF | TGCGCCAGCAGCCAAGTTCCGGGGGGGCAGGCAGATACGCAGTATTTT
TRBJ2-2 | - | TRBV12-5 | - | CASGLVPWQANTGELFF | TGTGCTAGTGGTTTGGTACCTTGGCAGGCGAACACCGGGGAGCTGTTTTTT
TRBJ2-2 | - | TRBV5-1 | - | CASSFRVAGELFF | TGCGCCAGCAGTTTCAGGGTGGCCGGGGAGCTGTTTTTT
TRBJ2-2 | - | TRBV5-1 | - | CASSLQISGELFF | TGCGCCAGCAGCCTACAGATTTCAGGGGAGCTGTTTTTT
TRBJ2-7 | - | TRBV3-1/TRBV3-2 | TRBD1 | CASSQEGNRGTHEQYF | TGTGCCAGCAGCCAAGAAGGGAACAGGGGAACCCACGAGCAGTACTTC
TRBJ2-7 | - | TRBV12-3/TRBV12-4 | TRBD1 | CASRTTGSYEQYF | TGTGCCAGCAGAACGACAGGGAGCTACGAGCAGTACTTC
TRBJ2-7 | - | TRBV2 | - | CASSGSGFSEQYF | TGTGCCAGCAGTGGTTCAGGCTTCTCCGAGCAGTACTTC
TRBJ1-4 | - | TRBV30 | TRBD1 | CAWRSPPGTDYNEKLFF | TGTGCCTGGAGGTCCCCCCCCGGGACAGACTATAATGAAAAACTGTTTTTT
TRBJ1-6 | - | TRBV13 | - | CASSLRGYGNSPLHF | TGTGCCAGCAGCTTACGGGGGTACGGTAATTCACCCCTCCACTTT
TRBJ2-7 | - | TRBV10-3 | TRBD2 | CAISEQTSFSYEQYF | TGTGCCATCAGTGAACAGACTAGCTTCTCCTACGAGCAGTACTTC